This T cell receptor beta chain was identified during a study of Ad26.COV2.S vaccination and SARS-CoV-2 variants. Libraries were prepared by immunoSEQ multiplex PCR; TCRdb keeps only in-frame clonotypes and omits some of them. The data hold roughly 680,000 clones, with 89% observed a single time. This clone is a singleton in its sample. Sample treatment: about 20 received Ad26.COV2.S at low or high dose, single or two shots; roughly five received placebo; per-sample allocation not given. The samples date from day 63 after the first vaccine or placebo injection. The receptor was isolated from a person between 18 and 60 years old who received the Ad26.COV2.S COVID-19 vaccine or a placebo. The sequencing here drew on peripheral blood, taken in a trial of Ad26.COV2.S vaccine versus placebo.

CDR3 amino acids: CASSMLREDNEQFF. The CDR3 DNA reads TGCGCCAGCAGTATGTTGCGGGAGGACAATGAGCAGTTCTTC. This chain joins TRBV10-1 and TRBJ2-1; 8 bases align to TRBD2. The CDR3 extends over 14 amino acids. The V and J ends lost 5 bases and 5 bases, in that order; junction bases with no gene match: 5. Germline CDR1 is WNHNN and CDR2 is SYGVQD (reference sequence).